The 15 T cell receptor beta chains below all came from one sample that was sequenced in a study of cytomegalovirus exposure and HLA in healthy donors. Vbeta (60) and Jbeta (13) primers were used in the PCR. The data were produced by immunoSEQ multiplex PCR, yet TCRdb's version contains in-frame clones alone and is incomplete. This sample has fewer than 200,000 clones; 80% occur once, and the top ten carry under 7.5%. The sample comprised PBMCs. The receptors originated from a man aged 40-49 years in good health and CMV-seronegative.

This chain links TRBV6-6 with TRBJ2-1, with TRBD2 as a possible D gene (6 bases). The germline V gene encodes CDR1 MNHNY and CDR2 SVGAGI (reference sequence). The CDR3 contains 13 residues. CDR3 amino acids: CATGGVSHNEQFF. In nucleotides, the CDR3 is TGTGCAACAGGCGGGGTTTCCCACAATGAGCAGTTCTTC.

A word on this clone: Other DNA sequences from this sample encode an identical CDR3 as well. The chain joins TRBV27 to TRBJ2-7; 8 bases line up with TRBD1. The CDR3 has 15 amino acids. J was trimmed by 1 base and V by 4 bases; bases with no gene match: 6. Germline CDR1 MNHEY, CDR2 SMNVEV (reference sequence). In DNA, the CDR3 is TGTGCCAGCAGTTCATCCGGGACAGGATCCTACGAGCAGTACTTC. Its protein is CASSSSGTGSYEQYF.

This chain connects TRBV18 to TRBJ2-7; no reliable D call. Trimming cost V 3 bases and J 4 bases, with 16 bases left between them. Per the germline V gene, CDR1 is KGHSH and CDR2 is LQKENI. This CDR3 region has 15 residues. The CDR3 reads CASSPATLNFYEQYF. In DNA, the CDR3 is TGTGCCAGCTCACCCGCGACTCTGAACTTTTACGAGCAGTACTTC.

The sample holds a few counts of this clone. V usage is TRBV5-1 and J usage is TRBJ2-7; D unresolved. V lost 5 bases and J 0 bases, leaving 6 bases between the germline ends. Germline V gives CDR1 SGHRS, CDR2 YFSETQ. This CDR3 is 12 amino acids long. The CDR3: CASRSSSYEQYF. In DNA, the CDR3 is TGCGCCAGCAGGTCGAGCTCCTACGAGCAGTACTTC.

The rearrangement joins TRBV6-6 to TRBJ2-5, with TRBD2 identical over 8 bases. In germline, CDR1 is MNHNY, CDR2 SVGAGI (reference sequence). The trim removed 10 bases at V and 5 bases at J, leaving 12 bases unmatched. This CDR3 is built from 14 residues. In DNA, the CDR3 is TGTGCCACCAATAGCGGGGTCGGGCCCGAGACCCAGTACTTC. Its protein is CATNSGVGPETQYF.

This clone was picked up one time. J is TRBJ2-1 and V is TRBV7-3; tentatively, D is TRBD2 (5 bases). From germline, CDR1 is SGHTA and CDR2 FQGTGA. The CDR3 is 15 amino acids. Between the trimmed V and J ends, which lost 4 bases and 10 bases, there was a span of 20 bases. DNA of the CDR3: TGTGCCAGCAGCTGGGGAGCAGAATCCCTTGGAGAGCAGTTCTTC. Protein product: CASSWGAESLGEQFF.

This chain uses TRBV2 with TRBJ2-7; tentative D call: TRBD2 (6 bases). Trimming removed 1 base from V and 2 bases from J, with 15 bases in between. The germline V gene encodes CDR1 SNHLY and CDR2 FYNNEI. This CDR3 has 16 residues. The CDR3 spells CASSEVGDFGAYEQYF. CDR3 coding DNA: TGTGCCAGCAGTGAAGTTGGGGACTTTGGTGCCTACGAGCAGTACTTC. The entire variable domain, with the rest obtained from reference TRBV2 and TRBJ2-7, is as follows: EPEVTQTPSHQVTQMGQEVILRCVPISNHLYFYWYRQILGQKVEFLVSFYNNEISEKSEIFDDQFSVERPDGSNFTLKIRSTKLEDSAMYFCASSEVGDFGAYEQYFGPGTRLTVT.

The chain combines TRBV29-1 with TRBJ1-5, with D unresolved. The CDR3 extends over 12 amino acids. Germline V CDR1 and CDR2: SQVTM, ANQGSEA. The germline V and J ends were trimmed by 3 bases and 10 bases, with 13 bases remaining between them. CDR3: CSVEDGINPQHF. In DNA form, the CDR3 reads TGCAGCGTTGAGGACGGGATCAATCCCCAGCATTTT.

This clone was recorded a few times. The gene calls are TRBV25-1 and TRBJ2-3, with D possibly being TRBD1 (5 bases). Germline V CDR1 and CDR2: MGHDK, SYGVNS. Trimming cost V 5 bases and J 3 bases, with 18 bases left between them. The length of the CDR3 is 16 residues. CDR3 coding DNA: TGTGCCAGCAGTAAACAGGCCCAAGGCAGGACAGATACGCAGTATTTT. Translation: CASSKQAQGRTDTQYF.

This chain uses TRBV6-1 with TRBJ1-1; the D is unclear. CDR1 is MNHNS, CDR2 SASEGT, per germline. Trimming shortened V by 7 bases and J by 4 bases, and 16 bases separated the two germline ends. The CDR3 is 14 amino acids. The CDR3 sequence is CASIWEAGGTEAFF. In DNA, the CDR3 is TGTGCCAGCATTTGGGAAGCGGGCGGCACTGAAGCTTTCTTT.

This chain connects TRBV7-9 to TRBJ2-5; D is unresolved. V was pared by 3 bases and J by 7 bases, with 12 bases between. Germline CDR1 and CDR2: SEHNR and FQNEAQ (reference sequence). This CDR3 is built from 13 residues. CDR3 sequence reads: CASSLSRAATQYF. DNA of the CDR3: TGTGCCAGCAGCTTGTCAAGAGCTGCGACCCAGTACTTC.

The V and J genes are TRBV7-2 and TRBJ2-1; the match to TRBD1 covers 9 bases. Germline V gene data show CDR1 as SGHTA and CDR2 as FQGNSA. This CDR3 comprises 14 residues. Germline trimming cut 5 bases from V and 9 bases from J; bases unmatched to any gene: 8. For the CDR3, the DNA is TGTGCCAGCAGCCTTACAGGGGGCTTCGGTGAGCAGTTCTTC. It codes for CASSLTGGFGEQFF.

The J gene is TRBJ2-7, the V gene TRBV7-9, with TRBD1 as a possible D gene (5 bases). The ends were cut back, 0 bases at V and 5 bases at J, with 14 bases in the middle. The CDR3 covers 15 residues. Germline V gene sequence: CDR1 SEHNR, CDR2 FQNEAQ (reference sequence). The CDR3 DNA reads as TGTGCCAGCAGCTTAGCTTTCGCAGGGTACCACGAGCAGTACTTC. Protein sequence: CASSLAFAGYHEQYF.

J is TRBJ1-3 and V is TRBV28; tentatively, D is TRBD1 (6 bases). This CDR3 is 13 amino acids long. The V and J ends lost 7 bases and 2 bases respectively, with 9 bases between them. CDR1 and CDR2 (germline): MDHEN, SYDVKM. The CDR3 bases are TGTGCCAGCATAGGGGGACCTGGAAACACCATATATTTT. This codes for CASIGGPGNTIYF. Full variable domain (missing parts from reference TRBV28 and TRBJ1-3): DVKVTQSSRYLVKRTGEKVFLECVQDMDHENMFWYRQDPGLGLRLIYFSYDVKMKEKGDIPEGYSVSREKKERFSLILESASTNQTSMYLCASIGGPGNTIYFGEGSWLTVV.

This clone was observed a single time. The chain employs TRBV5-1 and TRBJ1-2; tentative D call: TRBD1 (5 bases). This CDR3 is built from 14 residues. Germline CDR1 reads SGHRS; CDR2 reads YFSETQ. Trimming stripped 2 bases from V and 3 bases from J, with 11 bases between. The CDR3 here is CASSLSQGYYGYTF. CDR3 bases: TGCGCCAGCAGCTTATCCCAGGGCTACTATGGCTACACCTTC.